This TCR beta chain was recovered during a study of blood T cells in healthy people across ages. Details on this clonotype: The germline gene is not matched at one end of the junction; a read error may be the cause.

Then a second PCR, running about 6 to 12 cycles, was carried out with a sample-barcoded 5' primer and a J-beta primer mix. Each cDNA molecule carried a tag from a template-switch adaptor that contained 12 random nucleotides. Each CDR3 protein gets one entry after TCRdb re-called the 5' RACE reads with MiXCR. Of under 750,000 distinct CDR3 sequences detected, roughly 48% appear once; the ten largest clones hold 20% to 25%. This CDR3 spans 13 amino acids. Germline V CDR1 and CDR2: DFQATT, SNEGSKA (reference sequence). The V call is TRBV20-1, the J call TRBJ2-3, with D possibly being TRBD1 (5 bases). The receptor comes from an older man in good health. The material sequenced was blood. The CDR3 nucleotides read TGCAGTGCTAGAGGTCTGGGGCCAGATACACAGTATTTT. Protein sequence: CSARGLGPDTQYF.